This TCR beta chain derives from a study of blood T cell repertoires in COVID-19. Across the whole study: Samples taken during acute and convalescent COVID-19 were collected in the United States, Italy and Spain. T cells, B-cell-depleted T cells, or PBMCs provided the cDNA or gDNA that served as material.

Trimming stripped 6 bases from V and 8 bases from J, with 16 bases between. The CDR3 has 14 residues. From germline, CDR1 is WNHNN and CDR2 SYGVQD (reference sequence). As handled by the study authors: By means of reference gene primer amplification, nucleated cell counts were estimated. Assay used: immunoSEQ multiplex PCR; TCRdb lists only in-frame clones, some missing. V and J calls and clone size follow that table, whereas D and trimming were derived from the DNA. Here the sample spans 98,000 or so clones, roughly four fifths being singletons. The clonotype comes from a man in his 60s with acute or convalescent COVID-19. The chain carries TRBV10-1 and TRBJ1-4; D is possibly TRBD1 (6 bases). The specimen sequenced was peripheral blood. The CDR3 region is CASRQPGHREKLFF. CDR3 nucleotide sequence: TGCGCCAGCAGACAACCGGGACACAGAGAAAAACTGTTTTTT.